A single sample gave rise to the 11 T cell receptor beta chains below, sequenced in a study of blood T cell repertoires in COVID-19. Only in-frame clones appear in the TCRdb table, and some are missing; sequencing was by immunoSEQ multiplex PCR. There are 120,000 or so clones in the sample; about four fifths occur only once, and about 15% lies in the top ten. The sample taken for sequencing was peripheral blood. All receptors come from a man aged 30 to 45 with COVID-19, enrolled during active disease.

The V gene is TRBV5-1, the J gene TRBJ1-2, with D tentatively TRBD1 (6 bases). Germline assignment: CDR1 SGHRS and CDR2 YFSETQ. Deletions cut 1 base from V and 2 bases from J, with 15 bases between. This CDR3 comprises 16 residues. The CDR3 sequence: CASSLTAGANNYGYTF. DNA for the CDR3: TGCGCCAGCAGCTTGACGGCGGGGGCTAACAACTATGGCTACACCTTC.

The gene calls are TRBV27 and TRBJ1-5; D is unresolved. V was cut by 6 bases and J by 2 bases, with 17 bases left in between. Germline V gene data show CDR1 as MNHEY and CDR2 as SMNVEV (reference sequence). CDR3 size: 16 residues. CDR3 loop: CASRLTWRGGNQPQHF. The CDR3 bases are TGTGCCAGCAGACTTACTTGGCGCGGGGGCAATCAGCCCCAGCATTTT.

The chain uses TRBV28 and TRBJ1-1; 8 bases are shared with TRBD1. V dropped 6 bases and J dropped 5; count of bases not matched to a gene: 5. The CDR3 contains 13 residues. Germline V CDR1 and CDR2: MDHEN, SYDVKM. CDR3 nucleotides: TGTGCCAGCAGGACAGGGGAGGGAACTGAAGCTTTCTTT. Protein: CASRTGEGTEAFF. Using reference TRBV28 and TRBJ1-1 for the parts outside the CDR3, the full variable domain is DVKVTQSSRYLVKRTGEKVFLECVQDMDHENMFWYRQDPGLGLRLIYFSYDVKMKEKGDIPEGYSVSREKKERFSLILESASTNQTSMYLCASRTGEGTEAFFGQGTRLTVV.

The chain employs TRBV9 and TRBJ2-1; 10 positions match TRBD1. CDR1 and CDR2 from the germline V gene are SGDLS and YYNGEE. This CDR3 region has 14 residues. Trimming at V came to 2 bases and at J to 8 bases, leaving 4 bases not matched to a gene. CDR3 in DNA: TGTGCCAGCAGCGTGGCGACAGGGGGCGATGAGCAGTTCTTC. This codes for CASSVATGGDEQFF. The entire variable domain, with the rest obtained from reference TRBV9 and TRBJ2-1, is as follows: DSGVTQTPKHLITATGQRVTLRCSPRSGDLSVYWYQQSLDQGLQFLIQYYNGEERAKGNILERFSAQQFPDLHSELNLSSLELGDSALYFCASSVATGGDEQFFGPGTRLTVL.

V usage is TRBV6-2 or TRBV6-3 and J usage is TRBJ2-1; weak D call: TRBD1 (6 bases). With 5 bases removed from V and 7 bases from J, the gap between germline ends came to 12 bases. The CDR3 consists of 13 residues. Germline V CDR1 and CDR2: MNHEY, SVGEGT. CDR3 bases: TGTGCCAGCAGTCAGGACAGTCAAAATGAGCAGTTCTTC. It is translated as CASSQDSQNEQFF.

Of note for this clone: The junction departs from the called germline gene at one end, perhaps through a read error. The DNA for the CDR3 is TGCGCCAGCAGCCAAGCGACTAGCAGAGATACGCAGTATTTT. This gives the protein CASSQATSRDTQYF. This chain joins TRBV4-3 and TRBJ2-3, with 7 nucleotides matching TRBD2. The CDR3 runs 14 residues. The V gene's germline CDR1 is LGHNA and CDR2 YSLEER.

Regarding this clone: Within the sample, other DNA sequences also encode this same CDR3. The gene calls are TRBV30 and TRBJ1-1; D remains unclear. From germline, CDR1 is GTSNPN and CDR2 SVGIG (reference sequence). The CDR3 is made up of 12 amino acids. Trimming removed 2 bases at V and 3 bases at J, with 7 bases between. CDR3: CAWSRGYTEAFF. CDR3 coding DNA: TGTGCCTGGAGTCGGGGATACACTGAAGCTTTCTTT. The full variable domain, with the rest looked up from reference TRBV30 and TRBJ1-1, is SQTIHQWPATLVQPVGSPLSLECTVEGTSNPNLYWYRQAAGRGLQLLFYSVGIGQISSEVPQNLSASRPQDRQFILSSKKLLLSDSGFYLCAWSRGYTEAFFGQGTRLTVV.

The V call is TRBV5-4, the J call TRBJ2-2; unclear D gene. V lost 1 base to trimming and J lost 3 bases, with 4 bases between them. The CDR3 loop spans 13 amino acids. Germline CDR1 and CDR2: SGHNT and YYREEE (reference sequence). CDR3 nucleotide sequence: TGTGCCAGCAGCTTGCCCTACACCGGGGAGCTGTTTTTT. Its translation is CASSLPYTGELFF.

This clone was observed a single time. The V call is TRBV19, the J call TRBJ1-6; maybe TRBD1 (6 bases). Looked up from germline, CDR1 is LNHDA and CDR2 is SQIVND (reference sequence). The length of the CDR3 is 14 residues. The germline V and J ends were trimmed by 4 bases and 3 bases, with 7 bases remaining between them. The CDR3 loop is CASSKQGYNSPLHF. For the CDR3, the DNA is TGTGCCAGTAGTAAACAGGGCTATAATTCACCCCTCCACTTT.

There are a few counts of this clone. The chain employs TRBV7-2 and TRBJ2-2; tentatively, D is TRBD1 (6 bases). CDR1 SGHTA and CDR2 FQGNSA come from the germline V gene. Between the trimmed V and J ends, which lost 5 bases and 6 bases, there was a span of 13 bases. The CDR3 sequence is 14 residues long. The CDR3 loop reads CASSGGRVSGELFF. The CDR3 DNA follows: TGTGCCAGCAGCGGGGGCAGGGTATCCGGGGAGCTGTTTTTT.

This chain links TRBV28 with TRBJ2-7; 7 nucleotides agree with TRBD1. The CDR3 consists of 16 residues. The ends lost 1 base at V and 2 bases at J; junction bases unmatched: 8. Germline V gives CDR1 MDHEN, CDR2 SYDVKM. CDR3 DNA: TGTGCCAGCAGTTTATTTTCCGGGACAGCCGCCTACGAGCAGTACTTC. Translation gives CASSLFSGTAAYEQYF.